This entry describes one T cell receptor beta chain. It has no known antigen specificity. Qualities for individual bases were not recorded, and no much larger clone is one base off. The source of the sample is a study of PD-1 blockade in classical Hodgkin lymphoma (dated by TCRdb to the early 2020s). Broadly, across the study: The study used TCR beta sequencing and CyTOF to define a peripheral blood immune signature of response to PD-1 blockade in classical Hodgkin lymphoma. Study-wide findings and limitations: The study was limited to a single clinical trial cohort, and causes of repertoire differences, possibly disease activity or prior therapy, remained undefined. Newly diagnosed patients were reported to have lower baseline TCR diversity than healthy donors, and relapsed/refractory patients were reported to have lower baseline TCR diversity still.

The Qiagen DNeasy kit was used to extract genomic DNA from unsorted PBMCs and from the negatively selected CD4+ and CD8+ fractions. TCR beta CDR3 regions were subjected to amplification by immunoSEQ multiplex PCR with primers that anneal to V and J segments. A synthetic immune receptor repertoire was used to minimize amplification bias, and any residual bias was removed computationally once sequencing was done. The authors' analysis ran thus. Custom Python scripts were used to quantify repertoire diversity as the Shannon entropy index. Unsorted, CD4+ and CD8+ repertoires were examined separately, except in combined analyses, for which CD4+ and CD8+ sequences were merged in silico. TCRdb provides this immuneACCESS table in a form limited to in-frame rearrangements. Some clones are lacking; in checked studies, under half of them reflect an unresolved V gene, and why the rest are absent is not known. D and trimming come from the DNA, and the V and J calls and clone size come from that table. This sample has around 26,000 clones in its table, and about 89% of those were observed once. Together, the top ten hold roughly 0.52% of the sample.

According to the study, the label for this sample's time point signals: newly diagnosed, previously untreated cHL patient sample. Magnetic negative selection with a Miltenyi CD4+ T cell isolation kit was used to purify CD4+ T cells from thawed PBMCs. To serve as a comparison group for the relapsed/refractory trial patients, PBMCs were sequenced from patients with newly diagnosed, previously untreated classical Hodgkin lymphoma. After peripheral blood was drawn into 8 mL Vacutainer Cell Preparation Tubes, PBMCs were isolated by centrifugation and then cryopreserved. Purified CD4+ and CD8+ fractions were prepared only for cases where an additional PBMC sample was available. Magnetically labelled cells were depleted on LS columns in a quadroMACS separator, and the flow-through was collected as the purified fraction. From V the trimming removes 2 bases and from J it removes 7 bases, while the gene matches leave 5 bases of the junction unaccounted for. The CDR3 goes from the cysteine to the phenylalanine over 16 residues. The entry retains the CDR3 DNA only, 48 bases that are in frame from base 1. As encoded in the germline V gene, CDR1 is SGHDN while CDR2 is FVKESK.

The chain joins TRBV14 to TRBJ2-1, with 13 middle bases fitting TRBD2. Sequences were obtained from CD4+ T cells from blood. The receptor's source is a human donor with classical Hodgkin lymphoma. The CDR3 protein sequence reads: CASSQSLAGGLNEQFF. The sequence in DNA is TGTGCCAGCAGCCAATCACTAGCGGGGGGGCTGAATGAGCAGTTCTTC.